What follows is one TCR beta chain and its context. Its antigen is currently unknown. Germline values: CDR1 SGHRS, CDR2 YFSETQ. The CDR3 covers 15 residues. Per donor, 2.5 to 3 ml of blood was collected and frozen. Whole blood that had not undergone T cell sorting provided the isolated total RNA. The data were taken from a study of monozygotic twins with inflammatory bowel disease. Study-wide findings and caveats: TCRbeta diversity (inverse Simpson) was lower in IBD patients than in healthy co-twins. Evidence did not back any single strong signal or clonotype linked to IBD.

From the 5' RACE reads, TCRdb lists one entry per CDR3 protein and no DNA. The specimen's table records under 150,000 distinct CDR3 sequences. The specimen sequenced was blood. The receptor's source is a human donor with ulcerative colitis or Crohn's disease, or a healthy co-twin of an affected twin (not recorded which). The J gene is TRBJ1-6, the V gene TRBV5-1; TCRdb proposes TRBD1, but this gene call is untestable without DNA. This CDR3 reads CASSLVQGDNSPLHF.